This T cell receptor beta chain emerged from a study of blood T cell repertoires in COVID-19. Study information: From the United States, Italy and Spain came samples of acute and convalescent COVID-19. T cells, B-cell-depleted T cells, or PBMCs provided the cDNA or gDNA that served as material.

Trimming took off 5 bases at V and 7 bases at J, with 17 bases between the two ends. The CDR3 covers 14 residues. CDR1 and CDR2 (germline): SGHTA, FQGNSA. In the authors' methods: Estimation of nucleated cell counts relied on the amplification of reference gene primers. The repertoire was sequenced with immunoSEQ multiplex PCR; TCRdb's copy has only in-frame clones and lacks some. V, J and clone size are taken as reported in that table, and D and trimming were inferred from the DNA itself. This table has 81,000 or so clones, 75% to 90% appearing once. The TCR originated in a man in his 70s with active or convalescent COVID-19. The V and J genes are TRBV7-2 and TRBJ1-1; D uncertain. Sequencing was performed on peripheral blood. The CDR3 region is CASSPSKGRGEAFF. CDR3 bases: TGTGCCAGCAGCCCTTCCAAAGGGCGGGGTGAAGCTTTCTTT.